This T cell receptor beta chain was captured in a study of T-cell reconstitution after alpha-beta-depleted transplantation in children. Unique molecular identifiers were used to barcode this TCRbeta library. Via MiXCR, TCRdb re-called the PCR reads, giving one row per CDR3 protein. The sample has around 580,000 distinct CDR3 sequences; roughly 23% are singletons. This clonotype was recorded once. The CDR3 is 15 amino acids. With 1 base removed from V and 4 bases from J, the gap between germline ends came to 11 bases. CDR1 SGHVS and CDR2 FQNEAQ come from the germline V gene. This receptor was taken from a boy in the first two years of life who had a stem cell transplant for acute myeloid leukemia, so the T cells may come from the graft donor. This sample comprised PBMCs, mostly from graft donor cells, obtained 360 days after TCRalphabeta/CD19-depleted stem cell transplant. The chain employs TRBV7-8 and TRBJ1-5, with D unresolved. DNA of the CDR3: TGTGCCAGCAGCTTAGGCGGATATGGGAATCAGCCCCAGCATTTT. It codes for CASSLGGYGNQPQHF.